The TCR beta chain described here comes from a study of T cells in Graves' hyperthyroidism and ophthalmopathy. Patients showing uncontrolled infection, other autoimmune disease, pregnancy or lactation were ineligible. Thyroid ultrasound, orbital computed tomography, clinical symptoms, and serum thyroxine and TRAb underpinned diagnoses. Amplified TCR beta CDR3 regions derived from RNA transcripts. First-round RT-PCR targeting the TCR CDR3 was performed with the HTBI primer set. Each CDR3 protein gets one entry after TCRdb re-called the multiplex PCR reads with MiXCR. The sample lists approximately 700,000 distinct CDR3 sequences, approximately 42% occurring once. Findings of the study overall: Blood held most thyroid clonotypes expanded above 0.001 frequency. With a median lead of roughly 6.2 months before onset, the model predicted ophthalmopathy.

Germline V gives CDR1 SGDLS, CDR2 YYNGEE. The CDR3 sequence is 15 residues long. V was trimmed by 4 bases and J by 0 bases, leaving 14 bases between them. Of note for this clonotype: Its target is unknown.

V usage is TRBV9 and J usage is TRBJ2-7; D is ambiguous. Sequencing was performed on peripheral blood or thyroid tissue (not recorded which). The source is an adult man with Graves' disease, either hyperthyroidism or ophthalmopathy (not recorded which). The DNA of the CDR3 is TGTGCCAGCAGCCCTACCGAAGCGAGCTCCTACGAGCAGTACTTC. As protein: CASSPTEASSYEQYF.